This is a list of T cell receptor beta chains from one sample in a study of blood T cell repertoires in COVID-19. Libraries were prepared by immunoSEQ multiplex PCR; TCRdb keeps only in-frame clonotypes and omits some of them. In the table there are around 300,000 clones, approximately 83% of which are singletons. Sequenced material: peripheral blood. These receptors all stem from a human donor in a cohort sampled during active COVID-19. Each CDR3 is given with its conserved first and last residue. Fields, in order: D gene, V gene, clone size, J gene, CDR3 DNA, CDR3 protein. A D gene is named only where the DNA matches it firmly. Part of the rows lack a size; the others show once, few, many or a class for expanded clones.

TRBD2	TRBV28	.	TRBJ2-2	TGTGCCAGCAGTTTGAGTTCTAGCGGGTTATCGAACACCGGGGAGCTGTTTTTT	CASSLSSSGLSNTGELFF
.	TRBV5-8	.	TRBJ2-3	TGTGCCAGCAGCTTGAGACTCTGGGTCACAGATACGCAGTATTTT	CASSLRLWVTDTQYF
TRBD1	TRBV19	.	TRBJ1-4	TGTGCCAGTAGTAGCGGACAGGGCGGAAAACTGTTTTTT	CASSSGQGGKLFF
.	TRBV6-5	once	TRBJ1-6	TGTGCCAGCAGTCTGTTTTCAGGTTCACCCCTCCACTTT	CASSLFSGSPLHF
TRBD2	TRBV18	.	TRBJ2-5	TGTGCCAGCTCACCACTTCAGCGGGACTCCCAAGAGACCCAGTACTTC	CASSPLQRDSQETQYF
TRBD2	TRBV27	.	TRBJ2-1	TGTGCCAGCAGTCCTTCTAGCGGGAACGACAATGAGCAGTTCTTC	CASSPSSGNDNEQFF
.	TRBV4-1	.	TRBJ2-3	TGCGCCAGCAGCCTCGGGACACGGCGTGATACGCAGTATTTT	CASSLGTRRDTQYF
.	TRBV4-3	few	TRBJ1-2	TGCGCCAGCAGCCAAGAGATTATAGACAGGTTCTATGGCTACACCTTC	CASSQEIIDRFYGYTF
.	TRBV5-1	.	TRBJ2-6	TGCGCCAGCAGCTCGAGCTCTGGGGCCAACGTCCTGACTTTC	CASSSSSGANVLTF
TRBD2	TRBV28	.	TRBJ2-2	TGTGCCAGCAGTCAACTCGGACTAGTCAACACCGGGGAGCTGTTTTTT	CASSQLGLVNTGELFF
.	TRBV5-1	.	TRBJ2-5	TGCGCCAGCAGCTTGGGTAGCCAAGAGACCCAGTACTTC	CASSLGSQETQYF
.	TRBV27	.	TRBJ2-5	TGTGCCAGCAGTTCCTCGCTCCCCCGAGGGCCATGGCAAGAGACCCAGTACTTC	CASSSSLPRGPWQETQYF
TRBD2	TRBV13	.	TRBJ2-1	TGTGCCAGCAGCTTGGGTAGCGGGGCCAGCTCCTACAATGAGCAGTTCTTC	CASSLGSGASSYNEQFF
.	TRBV7-9	few	TRBJ2-5	TGTGCCAGCAGCTTAAGCGGTAGCAAGGAGACCCAGTACTTC	CASSLSGSKETQYF
.	TRBV3-1/TRBV3-2	.	TRBJ1-1	TGTGCCAGCAGCCCTCCTGAACAGTCAACCCTAGCTTTCTTT	CASSPPEQSTLAFF
TRBD2	TRBV11-2	.	TRBJ2-1	TGTGCCAGCAGCTTAGGTGTCGGGACTAGCGAGACCGGGCAGTTCTTC	CASSLGVGTSETGQFF
.	TRBV6-2/TRBV6-3	.	TRBJ1-2	TGTGCCAGCAGCCCCTCTACCCCCTATGGCTACACCTTC	CASSPSTPYGYTF
.	TRBV7-2	once	TRBJ2-3	TGTGCCAGCAGCTCCTTAGCGAACACAGATACGCAGTATTTT	CASSSLANTDTQYF
TRBD1	TRBV29-1	.	TRBJ2-3	TGCAGCGTTGAGAGGCCCCCGGGACAGCAAACAGATACGCAGTATTTT	CSVERPPGQQTDTQYF
.	TRBV5-5	.	TRBJ2-7	TGTGCCAGCAGCCTACTTACAGGGTTGTACGAGCAGTACTTC	CASSLLTGLYEQYF
TRBD2	TRBV19	.	TRBJ2-7	TGTGCCAGTAGCGAATCTAGCGGGAGCTCCTACGAGCAGTACTTC	CASSESSGSSYEQYF
TRBD1	TRBV18	.	TRBJ1-2	TGTGCCAGCTCACCTCCGGGACAGGCGCTCTATGGCTACACCTTC	CASSPPGQALYGYTF
.	TRBV9	.	TRBJ2-1	TGTGCCAGCAGCGTAGAAGACTTCATCTACAATGAGCAGTTCTTC	CASSVEDFIYNEQFF
TRBD1	TRBV5-1	.	TRBJ1-4	TGCGCCACTTCAAGCGGACAGGGTAATGAAAAACTGTTTTTT	CATSSGQGNEKLFF
.	TRBV30	.	TRBJ1-3	TGTGCCTGGAGTGTACACTCGGGGGGCGCGGGAAACACCATATATTTT	CAWSVHSGGAGNTIYF